This T cell receptor (beta chain) was recovered during a study of T and B cells in COVID-19 patients. Whole-study context: COVID-19 patients gave peripheral blood either during active infection or after recovery. Critical illness requiring mechanical ventilation or extracorporeal membrane oxygenation affected three fifths of the roughly 20 active-infection patients.

CDR1 is LNHNV and CDR2 is YYDKDF in the germline V gene (reference sequence). This CDR3 spans 13 amino acids. The V gene end was trimmed by 8 bases and the J gene end by 1 base; junction bases not matched to a gene: 1. Each TRB amplification used about 250-550 ng of genomic DNA from blood. Study results and limitations: Exclusive to the recovered cohort were some 2,500 TCR clusters, a few dozen of them with low generation probability. Patients with COVID-19 reportedly showed strongly skewed T cell receptor beta variable and joining gene usage.

A single count supports this clonotype. Antigen specificity is unknown. TRB rearrangements were amplified by multiplex PCR with BIOMED2 TRB-A/B primers. TCRdb re-called the multiplex PCR reads with MiXCR, one entry per CDR3 protein. Here the sample spans roughly 4,700 distinct CDR3 sequences, under 30% being singletons. The V and J genes are TRBV15 and TRBJ2-2; 7 bases match TRBD2. The sequencing sample was made of blood. The clonotype was recovered from a human donor with active COVID-19. For the CDR3, the DNA is TGTGCCACCGGGACTATGAACACCGGGGAGCTGTTTTTT. Its protein product is CATGTMNTGELFF.